This T cell receptor (beta chain) was sequenced in a study of shared clonotypes between healthy human individuals (dated by TCRdb to about 2020). The study in broad terms: A couple of women and a few men aged 18 to 49 years were included in the cohort. For each donor, CD4 naive and CD4 memory were each given three plates, CD8 naive was given two plates, and CD8 memory was given one plate. Blood TCR repertoires of five healthy adults were deeply sequenced to estimate repertoire size and the extent of clonotype sharing between individuals. Libraries were prepared and TCR repertoires were sequenced by different laboratories using diverse techniques, in order to increase sequencing depth and limit assay-specific biases. Between about 0.9 and 10 billion PBMCs per donor were obtained by leukapheresis. The research as a whole found: Compared with non-shared clonotypes, clonotypes shared by all four sorted-subset donors had higher generation probabilities. About 5% of naive CD4, approximately 3.7% of naive CD8, approximately 2.2% of memory CD4, and 0.4% of memory CD8 clonotypes were shared across a few donors. Larger estimated clonotype richness was generally found for naive subsets than for memory subsets. Pairwise subsampling indicated that sequencing depth was expected to affect the degree of clonotype sharing among donors. Sampling was restricted to blood, and TCR repertoires in tissue are likely to differ from TCR repertoires in blood. Rarefaction of sorted-subset datasets indicated incomplete sequencing despite the large sequencing depth. Because the study included only a small number of donors, the genetic and exposure-history diversity represented was limited.

Comments on this clone: Its binding antigen is unknown. The sample holds no much larger clone one base away, and base qualities are not on file.

There are 20 amino acids in the CDR3, from cysteine to phenylalanine inclusive. The read is trimmed to its CDR3 DNA, 60 bases read in frame from base 1. Donors were healthy HIV-negative adults with no recently reported acute infections or vaccinations. Every donor was a Caucasian adult living in Nashville, Tennessee, USA. Magnetic negative selection was used to enrich CD4+ T cells, after which naive cells were positively selected on CD45RA and the negative fraction became the memory subset. Blood was collected by leukapheresis, and PBMCs were isolated by Ficoll-Histopaque density gradient centrifugation and then cryopreserved in liquid nitrogen vapor phase. Analytical flow cytometry was used to check the purity and quantity of each magnetically sorted T cell population. From each sorted fraction, genomic DNA was isolated and quantified by UV absorbance on a Nanodrop 2000c. TCR CDR3 regions were amplified from genomic DNA by multiplex PCR using the deep immunoSEQ assay. Genomic DNA extracted from each cell subset was distributed evenly over all wells of several immunoSEQ 96-well plates, and each plate served as one replicate. For sorted subsets, approximately 0.2 ug of genomic DNA, equivalent to 30,000 or so T cell genomes, went into each replicate PCR. Purified libraries were quantified with a Qubit 3.0 fluorometer, sized on a Bioanalyzer 2100, and re-quantified with the KAPA Library Quantification kit. A separate single-read 150-cycle Illumina NextSeq 550 flow cell was used to sequence each immunoSEQ 96-well plate. As for how the authors treated the data: The immunoSEQ output contained only junctional sequences without quality scores, so filtering could not match that applied to full-length reads. To assign V/J genes and CDR3, sequences were annotated using PyIR, a Python wrapper for IgBLAST v1.9, with IMGT germline references. Any read was removed if the V/J assignment was weak (E-value above 1e-6), the CDR3 was missing, or the read contained stop codons, out-of-frame junctions, or ambiguous translated residues. V3J clonotypes were defined as sequences sharing the same inferred V gene, J gene, and CDR3 amino acid sequence. The percentage overlap between two repertoires was calculated by dividing the number of shared unique clonotypes by the size of the smaller repertoire. Repertoire richness was assessed with RTK rarefaction, the Chao1 estimator, and Recon v2.1 estimates of unobserved clonotypes. For all TCRbeta clonotypes obtained by the gDNA method from several donors, generation probabilities were computed with OLGA. TCRdb retrieved this table from immuneACCESS and kept in-frame rearrangements only. Not all clones are present; in checked studies, unresolved V genes account for under half, and no reason is known for the remainder. The DNA was the basis for D and trimming; V, J and clone size are from that table. The sample data list approximately 2,300,000 clones, and under 95% of these were observed just once. Of the sample, around 0.38% is held by the ten largest clones.

The sequenced material came from naive CD4+ T cells from PBMCs. Reading the label with the study, this specimen's cell subset or site is: CD45RA+ positively selected. The sequence derives from a man between 18 and 35 years old in good health. Some clones in this sample may be carry-over from other donors' samples. The chain employs TRBV12-2 and TRBJ2-2; TRBD2 is the table's D call, not checked against the DNA. TRBV12-2 is described as a pseudogene. The encoded CDR3 is CASRPNSLTSGRKNTGELFF. The base sequence is TGTGCAAGTCGCCCCAACTCCTTAACTAGCGGGAGGAAAAACACCGGGGAGCTGTTTTTT.